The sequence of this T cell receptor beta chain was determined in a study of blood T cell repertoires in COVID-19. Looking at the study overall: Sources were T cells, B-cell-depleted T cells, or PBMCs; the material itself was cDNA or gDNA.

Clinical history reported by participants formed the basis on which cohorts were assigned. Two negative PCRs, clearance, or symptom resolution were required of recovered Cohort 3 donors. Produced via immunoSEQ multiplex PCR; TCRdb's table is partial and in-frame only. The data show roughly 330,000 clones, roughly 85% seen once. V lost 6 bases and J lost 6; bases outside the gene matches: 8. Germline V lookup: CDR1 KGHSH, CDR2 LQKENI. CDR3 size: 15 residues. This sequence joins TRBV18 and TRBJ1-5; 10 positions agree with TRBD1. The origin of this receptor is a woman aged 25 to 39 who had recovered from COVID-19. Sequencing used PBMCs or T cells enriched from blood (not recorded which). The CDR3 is CASSPTGTGAQPQHF. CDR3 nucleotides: TGTGCCAGCTCGCCTACCGGGACAGGGGCTCAGCCCCAGCATTTT.